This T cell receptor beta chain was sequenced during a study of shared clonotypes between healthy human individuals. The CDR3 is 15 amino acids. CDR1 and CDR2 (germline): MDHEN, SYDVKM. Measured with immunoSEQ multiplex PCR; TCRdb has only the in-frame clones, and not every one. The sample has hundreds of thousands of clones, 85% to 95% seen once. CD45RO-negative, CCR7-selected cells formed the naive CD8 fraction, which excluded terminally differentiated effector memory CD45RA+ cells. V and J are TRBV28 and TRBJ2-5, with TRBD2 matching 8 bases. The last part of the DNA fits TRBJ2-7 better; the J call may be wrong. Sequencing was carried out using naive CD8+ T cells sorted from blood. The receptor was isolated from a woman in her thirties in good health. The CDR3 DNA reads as TGTGCCAGCAGGGACCTTAGCGGGATAGCCTACGAGCAGTACTTC. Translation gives CASRDLSGIAYEQYF.